Ten or more counts support the clone carrying this T cell receptor (beta chain). TCRdb fed the RT-PCR reads into MiXCR, producing one record per CDR3 protein. The sample consists of 550,000 to 750,000 distinct CDR3 sequences, 14% of them appearing once. V gave up 5 bases and J gave up 7 bases, with 7 bases separating them. Germline CDR1 SGHRS, CDR2 YFSETQ. This CDR3 region has 12 residues. V usage is TRBV5-1 and J usage is TRBJ1-6; D gene ambiguous. The source material was memory CD4+ T cells from blood. This TCR was sampled from a female donor in good health, serving as a healthy control. The CDR3 reads CASRGENSPLHF. CDR3 coding DNA: TGCGCCAGCAGAGGTGAAAATTCACCCCTCCACTTT.